This TCR beta chain was observed in a study of read filtering for tumor transcriptome and immune sequencing. This clonotype was detected ten times or more. From about 400 ng of RNA, a library with molecular barcoded alpha/delta and beta/gamma adaptors was made. TCRdb ran MiXCR on the reads and lists one entry per CDR3 protein. The data show around 130,000 distinct CDR3 sequences, around 13% seen once. The CDR3 sequence is 15 residues long. CDR1 is SGHAT and CDR2 is FQDESV in the germline V gene (reference sequence). Trimming left V 5 bases short and J 8 bases short, with 19 bases between. Sequenced material: a population of CD138-negative cells sorted from bone marrow. This sequence originates from a donor aged 40 or over with multiple myeloma. V and J are TRBV11-1 and TRBJ2-1; TRBD2 is a possible D gene (6 bases). The CDR3 nucleotides are TGTGCCAGCAGCGGACGGGAGCGTGGGGGTTATGAGCAGTTCTTC. Protein: CASSGRERGGYEQFF.